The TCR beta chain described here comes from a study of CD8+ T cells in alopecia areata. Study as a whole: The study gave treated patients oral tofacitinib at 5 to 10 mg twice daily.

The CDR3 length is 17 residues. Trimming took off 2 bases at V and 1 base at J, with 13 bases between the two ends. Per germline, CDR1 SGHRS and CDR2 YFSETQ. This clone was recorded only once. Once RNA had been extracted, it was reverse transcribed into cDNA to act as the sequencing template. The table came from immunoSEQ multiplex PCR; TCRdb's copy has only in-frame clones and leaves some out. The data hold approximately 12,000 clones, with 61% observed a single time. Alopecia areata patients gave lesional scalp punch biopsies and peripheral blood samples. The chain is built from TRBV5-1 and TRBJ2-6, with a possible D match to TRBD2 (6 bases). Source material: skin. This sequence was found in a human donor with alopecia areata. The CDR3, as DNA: TGCGCCAGCAGCTTAACACGGGGGACGTCTGGGGCCAACGTCCTGACTTTC. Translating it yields CASSLTRGTSGANVLTF.